This record looks at one T cell receptor beta chain sequence and its context. The CDR3 contains 16 residues. The germline V gene encodes CDR1 MNHEY and CDR2 SVGEGT. Trimming removed 5 bases from V and 4 bases from J; junction bases left unmatched: 12. These data come from a study of blood T cell repertoires in COVID-19. Per the authors' pipeline: The assay estimated nucleated cells by amplifying reference gene primers. Repertoires were generated with immunoSEQ multiplex PCR, while TCRdb's copy carries only in-frame clones and drops some. The V and J calls and clone size come from that table; D and trimming were worked out from the DNA. Here the sample spans roughly 320,000 clones, approximately 86% being singletons.

Sequenced material: peripheral blood. This clonotype was obtained from a man aged 70 or older with acute or convalescent COVID-19. V gene TRBV6-2 or TRBV6-3 combines with J gene TRBJ2-5, with TRBD2 identical over 8 bases. The DNA for the CDR3 is TGTGCCAGCAGTCTCGCCGGACTAGCTATGGGAGAGACCCAGTACTTC. Its translation: CASSLAGLAMGETQYF.